The 18 T cell receptor beta chains presented below share a single source sample, sequenced in a study of blood T cells in healthy people across ages. Then a second PCR, running about 6 to 12 cycles, was carried out with a sample-barcoded 5' primer and a J-beta primer mix. TCRdb passed the 5' RACE reads through MiXCR, listing each CDR3 protein once. The sample shows some 790,000 distinct CDR3 sequences, 29% of them seen only once. Sequencing was performed on blood. These TCRs come from a woman of 80 years or more in good health.

This clonotype was found many times. The chain joins TRBV5-6 to TRBJ1-2; a possible D gene is TRBD1 (6 bases). V dropped 4 bases and J dropped 10 bases, with 14 bases sitting between them. The CDR3 extends over 12 amino acids. Germline loops: CDR1 SGHDT, CDR2 YYEEEE. CDR3 region: CASSLRGQYYTF. In DNA, the CDR3 is TGTGCCAGCAGCCTGAGAGGACAGTACTACACCTTC.

This clonotype appeared a few times. V is TRBV6-2 or TRBV6-3 and J is TRBJ2-2; D gene uncertain. Germline V CDR1 and CDR2: MNHEY, SVGEGT. CDR3 length: 14 amino acids. Trimming removed 3 bases at V and 2 bases at J, with 7 bases between. The CDR3 nucleotides read TGTGCCAGCAGTTATACAGTTAACACCGGGGAGCTGTTTTTT. Its protein is CASSYTVNTGELFF.

The chain recombines TRBV6-1 with TRBJ1-1; 9 nucleotides match TRBD1. The germline V gene has CDR1 MNHNS and CDR2 SASEGT. V lost 7 bases and J lost 6; bases outside the gene matches: 9. CDR3 size: 14 residues. The CDR3 reads CASKTGTGYSEAFF. The CDR3 DNA follows: TGTGCCAGCAAGACTGGGACAGGGTATTCTGAAGCTTTCTTT.

V gene TRBV7-9 combines with J gene TRBJ2-1; D is tentatively TRBD1 or TRBD2 (6 bases each). Trimming removed 5 bases at V and 9 bases at J, with 17 bases between. This CDR3 has 14 residues. Germline lookup yields CDR1 SEHNR and CDR2 FQNEAQ (reference sequence). This CDR3 reads CASSPGGGTVEQFF. CDR3 coding DNA: TGTGCCAGCAGCCCCGGGGGCGGTACGGTTGAGCAGTTCTTC.

The rearrangement joins TRBV19 to TRBJ2-1, with D tentatively TRBD1 (8 bases). Trimming shortened V by 4 bases and J by 7 bases, and 20 bases separated the two germline ends. Germline lookup yields CDR1 LNHDA and CDR2 SQIVND (reference sequence). This CDR3 has 16 residues. CDR3 coding DNA: TGTGCCAGTAGTACCATCCGACAGGGGCGGGGGAATGAGCAGTTCTTC. It translates to CASSTIRQGRGNEQFF.

This clonotype was recorded at least ten times. The chain couples TRBV6-4 to TRBJ1-2; possibly TRBD1 for D (6 bases). Germline V gene lookup returns CDR1 MRHNA and CDR2 SNTAGT. The CDR3 is 15 residues long. V lost 3 bases to trimming and J lost 7 bases, with 18 bases between them. CDR3: CASSDLGGASRGYTF. The DNA for the CDR3 is TGTGCCAGCAGTGATCTTGGGGGCGCGAGCCGTGGCTACACCTTC.

This clonotype was counted many times. The chain links TRBV6-5 to TRBJ1-2, with TRBD1 identical over 7 bases. Germline V lookup: CDR1 MNHEY, CDR2 SVGAGI. The CDR3 loop spans 15 amino acids. With V trimmed by 10 bases and J by 4 bases, 15 bases remained unmatched. The CDR3 coding sequence is TGTGCCACCAAAGAACAGGGGAAGGTACCCTATGGCTACACCTTC. It is translated as CATKEQGKVPYGYTF.

The gene calls are TRBV14 and TRBJ2-5; 9 bases line up with TRBD2. With V trimmed by 4 bases and J by 11 bases, 14 bases remained unmatched. Per germline, CDR1 SGHDN and CDR2 FVKESK. The CDR3 has 15 residues. The CDR3 is CASSLIGSGGNEQYF. In DNA, the CDR3 is TGTGCCAGCAGCCTTATAGGTAGCGGGGGTAATGAGCAGTACTTC. Together with reference TRBV14 and TRBJ2-5, the CDR3 gives the full variable domain: EAGVTQFPSHSVIEKGQTVTLRCDPISGHDNLYWYRRVMGKEIKFLLHFVKESKQDESGMPNNRFLAERTGGTYSTLKVQPAELEDSGVYFCASSLIGSGGNEQYFGPGTRLLVL.

J is TRBJ2-7 and V is TRBV6-2 or TRBV6-3; D is unresolved. V was clipped by 5 bases and J by 2 bases, with 16 bases between them. Germline lookup yields CDR1 MNHEY and CDR2 SVGEGT. The CDR3 loop spans 15 amino acids. Written as DNA, the CDR3 is TGTGCCAGCAGTCACGGCAGTCGATCAACCTACGAGCAGTACTTC. Amino acids: CASSHGSRSTYEQYF.

On this clonotype itself: Possible read error: a much larger clone is one base away. This chain uses TRBV6-6 with TRBJ1-2, with D hard to call. This CDR3 comprises 12 residues. Germline-derived CDR1 and CDR2 are MNHNY and SVGAGI (reference sequence). The CDR3 DNA sequence: TGTGCCAGCAGTTACGGAGCCTATGGCTGCACCTTC. It is translated as CASSYGAYGCTF.

V is TRBV6-1 and J is TRBJ1-1; 7 bases match TRBD1. This CDR3 has 15 residues. From germline, CDR1 is MNHNS and CDR2 SASEGT. Trimming at V came to 6 bases and at J to 2 bases, leaving 9 bases not matched to a gene. DNA of the CDR3: TGTGCCAGCAGAACTGGGACAGCCTCTAACACTGAAGCTTTCTTT. It translates to CASRTGTASNTEAFF.

Concerning this clonotype itself: Sequence at one end of the junction differs from germline and may be a read error. V is TRBV6-7 and J is TRBJ2-1; D gene uncertain. TRBV6-7 is an ORF, and what it does is uncertain. The CDR3 covers 11 residues. The CDR3 is CASGQNNGQFF. The CDR3 nucleotides read TGTGCCAGCGGCCAGAACAATGGGCAGTTCTTC.

This clonotype was recorded once. J is TRBJ2-1 and V is TRBV27; 10 bases are a match to TRBD1. Unmatched junction bases numbered 10, after V lost 5 bases and J lost 6 bases. This CDR3 comprises 16 residues. Looked up from germline, CDR1 is MNHEY and CDR2 is SMNVEV (reference sequence). In nucleotides, the CDR3 is TGTGCCAGCAGTGTAACGCCGGGACAGGGGATCAATGAGCAGTTCTTC. Translating it yields CASSVTPGQGINEQFF.

Details on this clonotype: This sequence may be a read error, since a much larger clone differs from it by one base. The gene calls are TRBV5-1 and TRBJ2-5; 14 positions match TRBD2. The V gene end was trimmed by 4 bases and the J gene end by 5 bases; junction bases not matched to a gene: 7. The CDR3 spans 16 residues. The germline V gene encodes CDR1 SGHRS and CDR2 YFSETQ. The CDR3: CASSKGLAGASETQYF. The DNA for the CDR3 is TGCGCCAGCAGCAAGGGACTAGCGGGGGCCAGTGAGACCCAGTACTTC. Filled out from reference TRBV5-1 and TRBJ2-5, the complete variable domain reads KAGVTQTPRYLIKTRGQQVTLSCSPISGHRSVSWYQQTPGQGLQFLFEYFSETQRNKGNFPGRFSGRQFSNSRSEMNVSTLELGDSALYLCASSKGLAGASETQYFGPGTRLLVL.

As DNA, the CDR3 is TGTGCCAGCAGCCAGGATCGACTAGCGGGCAAGTCGCGCACAGATACGCAGTATTTT. Its protein is CASSQDRLAGKSRTDTQYF. This chain connects TRBV14 to TRBJ2-3; 10 positions match TRBD2. CDR1 and CDR2 (germline): SGHDN, FVKESK. J lost 1 base, V lost 3 bases, and 13 bases had no gene match. The CDR3 has 19 residues.

This clonotype was recorded many times. V gene TRBV7-2 combines with J gene TRBJ2-4, with a weak D call TRBD2 (5 bases). This CDR3 region has 14 residues. The germline V gene has CDR1 SGHTA and CDR2 FQGNSA. Trimming removed 2 bases from V and 8 bases from J, with 13 bases in between. In nucleotides, the CDR3 is TGTGCCAGCAGCTTAAGGTCTCGGGGAGACATTCAGTACTTC. Translating it yields CASSLRSRGDIQYF.

This clonotype occurred many times. The chain uses TRBV29-1 and TRBJ1-2; D ambiguous. The CDR3 is made up of 13 amino acids. The V end was cut by 1 base, the J end by 4 bases, with 10 bases between. CDR1 and CDR2 from the germline V gene are SQVTM and ANQGSEA. CDR3 in DNA: TGCAGCGTTGAAGGCGGAAGGGCCTATGGCTACACCTTC. Amino acids: CSVEGGRAYGYTF.

A note on this clonotype: A read error may produce the germline difference seen at one junction end. The rearrangement uses TRBV3-1 and TRBJ1-1, with D unclear. CDR1 and CDR2 from the germline V gene are LGHDT and YNNKEL (reference sequence). The CDR3 is 16 amino acids. CDR3 in DNA: TGTGCCGGCAGCCAAGACGCCTACAGTGGGAACACTGAAGCTTTCTTT. Encoded protein: CAGSQDAYSGNTEAFF.